This TCR beta chain comes out of a study of cytomegalovirus exposure and HLA in healthy donors. General study findings and limits: A likely sequencing artifact accounted for one observed cluster of highly shared sequence variants. More clonal expansion characterized HLA-associated TCR beta chains than equally common others in a later analysis.

PCR primers comprised 60 Vbeta and 13 Jbeta primers. Sequencing used immunoSEQ multiplex PCR; TCRdb keeps in-frame clones, though not all of them. The repertoire holds fewer than 200,000 clones, with around 83% as singletons. A word on this clone: Its antigen remains unidentified.

CDR3 length: 16 amino acids. Germline V gives CDR1 SGHKS, CDR2 YYEKEE (reference sequence). V shed 4 bases, J shed 8 bases, and the junction held 12 bases outside the gene matches. The clonotype comes from a man in his forties or fifties in good health and CMV-seropositive. The material sequenced was PBMCs. This chain joins TRBV5-5 and TRBJ2-1, with TRBD2 matching 10 bases. CDR3 DNA sequence: TGTGCCAGCAGCCGTCCTCCAGCGGGAGGGCCGGATGAGCAGTTCTTC. It specifies CASSRPPAGGPDEQFF. Full variable domain (missing parts from reference TRBV5-5 and TRBJ2-1): DAGVTQSPTHLIKTRGQQVTLRCSPISGHKSVSWYQQVLGQGPQFIFQYYEKEERGRGNFPDRFSARQFPNYSSELNVNALLLGDSALYLCASSRPPAGGPDEQFFGPGTRLTVL.